This T cell receptor beta chain derives from a study of cytomegalovirus exposure and HLA in healthy donors. The primer mix had 60 Vbeta and 13 Jbeta primers. Sequencing was performed with immunoSEQ multiplex PCR; in TCRdb, only in-frame clones are kept and a portion is missing. The sample has 150,000 to 200,000 clones, around 84% seen once; the top ten hold 8.5%. CDR1 is MGHRA, CDR2 YSYEKL, per germline. The CDR3 contains 18 residues. V was pared by 2 bases and J by 1 base, with 11 bases of the junction left unmatched. Sequencing was carried out using PBMCs. This rearrangement joins TRBV4-1 to TRBJ1-2, with 9 bases aligning to TRBD1. This TCR derives from a male donor in good health and CMV-seropositive. The CDR3 sequence is CASSQPFRDRAINYGYTF. DNA for the CDR3: TGCGCCAGCAGCCAACCCTTCCGGGACAGGGCGATTAACTATGGCTACACCTTC.